This T cell receptor (beta chain) came from a study of T cells after yellow fever vaccination. Study summary: Fractions of low cell number were prepared using SMART-Seq v4 Ultra Low Input.

Study-wide results and caveats: At approximately 96% for CD4 and approximately 88% for CD8, most primary-vaccination clones showed up again after the booster.

V shed 5 bases and J shed 4 bases, with 5 bases lying between them. CDR3 length equals 12 residues. Generation of TCR cDNA used 5'RACE template switching (which added a universal primer site and UMIs). Via MiXCR, TCRdb re-called the 5' RACE reads, giving one row per CDR3 protein. The table shows 110,000 to 150,000 distinct CDR3 sequences, with roughly 6.7% occurring only once. This clonotype was recorded at least ten times. Its target is unknown. The TCR originated in a man aged 30 to 39 who received the YFV17D yellow fever vaccine. Sequencing used CD4+ T cells sorted from PBMCs, obtained 10 days after the yellow fever booster vaccination. This chain links TRBV12-3 or TRBV12-4 with TRBJ1-4, with unresolved D. Here the CDR3 reads CASSRYNEKLFF. CDR3 sequence (DNA): TGTGCCAGCAGTCGATATAATGAAAAACTGTTTTTT.